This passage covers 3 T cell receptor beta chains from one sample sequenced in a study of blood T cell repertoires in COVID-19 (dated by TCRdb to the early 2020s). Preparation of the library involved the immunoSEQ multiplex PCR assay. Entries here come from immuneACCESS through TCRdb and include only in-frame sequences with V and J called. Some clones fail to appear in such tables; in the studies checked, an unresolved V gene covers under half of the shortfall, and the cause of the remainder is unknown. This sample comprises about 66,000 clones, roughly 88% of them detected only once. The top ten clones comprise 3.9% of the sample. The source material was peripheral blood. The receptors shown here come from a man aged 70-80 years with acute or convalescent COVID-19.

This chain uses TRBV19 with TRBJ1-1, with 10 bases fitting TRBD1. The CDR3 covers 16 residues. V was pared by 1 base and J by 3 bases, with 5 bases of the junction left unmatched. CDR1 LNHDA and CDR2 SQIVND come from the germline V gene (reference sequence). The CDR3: CASSIGAGTGDTEAFF. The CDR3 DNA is TGTGCCAGTAGTATAGGAGCCGGGACAGGGGACACTGAAGCTTTCTTT.

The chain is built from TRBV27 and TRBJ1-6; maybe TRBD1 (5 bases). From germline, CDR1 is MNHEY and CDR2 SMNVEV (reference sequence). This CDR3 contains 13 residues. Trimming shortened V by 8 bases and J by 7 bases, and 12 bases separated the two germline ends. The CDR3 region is CASGLTVNSPLHF. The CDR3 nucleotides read TGTGCCAGCGGCCTGACAGTGAATTCACCCCTCCACTTT.

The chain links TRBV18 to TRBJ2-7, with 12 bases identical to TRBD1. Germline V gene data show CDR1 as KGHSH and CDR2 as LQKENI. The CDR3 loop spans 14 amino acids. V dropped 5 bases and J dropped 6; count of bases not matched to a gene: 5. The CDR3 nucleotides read TGTGCCAGCTCAACCGGGACAGGGGGCGTCGAGCAGTACTTC. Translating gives CASSTGTGGVEQYF.